This TCR beta chain was observed in a study of shared clonotypes between healthy human individuals. From germline, CDR1 is SGHDT and CDR2 YYEEEE. Deletions cut 4 bases from V and 2 bases from J, with 4 bases between. The CDR3 is 11 residues long. Among the donors, all were Caucasian adults who lived in Nashville, Tennessee. Measured with immunoSEQ multiplex PCR; TCRdb has only the in-frame clones, and not every one. The sample includes some 320,000 clones, more than 75% seen only once; the top ten take 15% to 20%. The rearrangement links TRBV5-6 to TRBJ2-7; D call uncertain. The TCR originated in a man between 18 and 35 years old in good health. Sequencing input: memory CD8+ T cells sorted from blood. Subset in this sample: CD45RO+ cells pooled with CCR7-negative TemRA cells. CDR3 in amino acids: CASSRTYEQYF. CDR3 DNA sequence: TGTGCCAGCAGCCGAACCTACGAGCAGTACTTC.